A single sample is the source of the 21 T cell receptor beta chains below, sequenced in a study of human T cells and chemical hapten exposure. Time point indicated: patch test 1, 2 weeks after DPC sensitization. The treatment is: therapeutic diphenylcyclopropenone sensitization with weekly scalp DPC. TCRdb processed the RACE reads anew with MiXCR; each CDR3 protein has one entry. The sample consists of about 80,000 distinct CDR3 sequences, around 7% of them appearing once. The sequencing here drew on whole blood, taken in connection with sensitization to the hapten diphenylcyclopropenone (DPC). The receptors here all came from a woman in her twenties or thirties with alopecia areata. Some clones in this sample may be carry-over from other donors' samples.

This clonotype showed up many times. The genes are TRBV20-1 and TRBJ1-1; no clear D gene. V was cut by 7 bases and J by 3 bases, with 12 bases left in between. The CDR3 is made up of 12 amino acids. The germline V gene has CDR1 DFQATT and CDR2 SNEGSKA (reference sequence). The CDR3 is CSVADAYTEAFF. CDR3 sequence (DNA): TGCAGTGTTGCTGATGCGTACACTGAAGCTTTCTTT.

In its sample, this clonotype was seen a few times. J is TRBJ2-1 and V is TRBV3-1; D tentatively fits TRBD1 or TRBD2 (6 bases each). With 0 bases removed from V and 3 bases from J, the gap between germline ends came to 9 bases. The germline gives CDR1 LGHDT, CDR2 YNNKEL (reference sequence). The CDR3 length is 15 residues. CDR3 sequence reads: CASSQDGGHYNEQFF. DNA for the CDR3: TGTGCCAGCAGCCAAGACGGGGGACACTACAATGAGCAGTTCTTC.

The chain combines TRBV6-5 with TRBJ2-3, with 12 bases matching TRBD2. In germline, CDR1 is MNHEY, CDR2 SVGAGI. CDR3 length: 18 amino acids. V gave up 0 bases and J gave up 3 bases; unmatched junction bases: 7. This CDR3 is CASSYSPRTSGVTDTQYF. CDR3 DNA sequence: TGTGCCAGCAGTTACTCTCCCCGGACTAGCGGGGTAACAGATACGCAGTATTTT.

This clonotype came up many times. This rearrangement joins TRBV29-1 to TRBJ1-4; D possibly corresponds to TRBD1 (5 bases). This CDR3 has 13 residues. Trimming stripped 5 bases from V and 8 bases from J, with 15 bases between. Looked up from germline, CDR1 is SQVTM and CDR2 is ANQGSEA. The CDR3 sequence: CSVQQGGKEKLFF. For the CDR3, the DNA is TGCAGCGTTCAGCAGGGTGGCAAGGAAAAACTGTTTTTT.

The sample holds a few counts of this clonotype. The gene calls are TRBV3-1 and TRBJ1-1; 7 nucleotides match TRBD1. The V gene's germline CDR1 is LGHDT and CDR2 YNNKEL (reference sequence). V lost 4 bases, J lost 7 bases, and 15 bases stayed unmatched. The CDR3 sequence is 16 residues long. The CDR3 is CASSRRGRGRKSEAFF. The CDR3 coding sequence is TGTGCCAGCAGCCGAAGGGGCAGGGGGAGAAAGAGTGAAGCTTTCTTT.

The rearrangement joins TRBV7-8 to TRBJ2-7, with TRBD1 as a possible D gene (6 bases). The CDR3 sequence is 13 residues long. Germline V CDR1 and CDR2: SGHVS, FQNEAQ. Deletions cut 6 bases from V and 2 bases from J, with 11 bases between. CDR3 DNA: TGTGCCAGCAGTTCCAGGGGTACCTACGAGCAGTACTTC. The encoded protein is CASSSRGTYEQYF.

J is TRBJ1-3 and V is TRBV19; D unclear. Trimming shortened V by 3 bases and J by 9 bases, and 9 bases separated the two germline ends. The CDR3 extends over 12 amino acids. CDR1 LNHDA and CDR2 SQIVND come from the germline V gene (reference sequence). CDR3 coding DNA: TGTGCCAGTAGTATCCCGCGGAGCACCATATATTTT. Amino acid sequence: CASSIPRSTIYF.

This clonotype appeared many times. The chain links TRBV12-3 or TRBV12-4 to TRBJ1-1; D gene uncertain. The CDR3 is made up of 15 amino acids. The V end lost 3 bases, the J end lost 2 bases, and 13 bases lay between the germline ends. The CDR3: CASSFFGGGNTEAFF. The CDR3 DNA reads TGTGCCAGCAGTTTCTTCGGCGGAGGAAACACTGAAGCTTTCTTT.

This clonotype was picked up a small number of times. The gene calls are TRBV12-3 or TRBV12-4 and TRBJ1-1; 12 bases fit TRBD1. This CDR3 comprises 17 residues. The V and J ends lost 6 bases and 7 bases, in that order; junction bases with no gene match: 15. In nucleotides, the CDR3 is TGTGCCAGCAGCCTCCGGGACAGGGGGCGCCCCCAACGTGAAGCTTTCTTT. It translates to CASSLRDRGRPQREAFF.

J is TRBJ1-1 and V is TRBV5-1; D gene ambiguous. V was cut by 0 bases and J by 1 base, with 7 bases left in between. Germline V gives CDR1 SGHRS, CDR2 YFSETQ. This CDR3 spans 14 amino acids. CDR3 bases: TGCGCCAGCAGCTTGGTTTCCGCGAACACTGAAGCTTTCTTT. It yields the protein CASSLVSANTEAFF.

This clonotype was counted at least ten times. CDR3: CASSDNSRDTQYF. Here the CDR3 DNA reads TGTGCCAGCAGTGACAACAGTCGGGATACGCAGTATTTT. The chain is built from TRBV6-4 and TRBJ2-3; D not certain. Trimming took off 2 bases at V and 6 bases at J, with 9 bases between the two ends. Germline-derived CDR1 and CDR2 are MRHNA and SNTAGT. CDR3 length equals 13 residues.

This clonotype appeared many times. The genes are TRBV6-5 and TRBJ2-1; 12 bases agree with TRBD1. After removal of 2 bases from V and 9 bases from J, the junction contained 11 bases not matched to a gene. Germline CDR1 reads MNHEY; CDR2 reads SVGAGI. CDR3 length: 17 residues. This CDR3 reads CASSYRDRGRSEGEQFF. The CDR3 DNA reads as TGTGCCAGCAGTTACAGGGACAGGGGGCGATCCGAGGGTGAGCAGTTCTTC.

This clonotype was counted many times. The genes are TRBV9 and TRBJ2-3; the D is unclear. Germline V gene data show CDR1 as SGDLS and CDR2 as YYNGEE. CDR3 length: 16 amino acids. The ends were cut back, 0 bases at V and 0 bases at J, with 11 bases in the middle. CDR3 nucleotides: TGTGCCAGCAGCGTAGAAGGCGGCCAGAGCACAGATACGCAGTATTTT. Its translation: CASSVEGGQSTDTQYF.

This clonotype was picked up a small number of times. V and J are TRBV23-1 and TRBJ2-5; no firm D call. TRBV23-1 is an open reading frame, and its role is uncertain. V was cut by 0 bases and J by 4 bases, with 3 bases left in between. The CDR3 loop spans 12 amino acids. CDR3 in amino acids: CASSQSGETQYF. DNA for the CDR3: TGCGCCAGCAGTCAATCAGGAGAGACCCAGTACTTC.

In this sample, this clonotype turned up many times. V is TRBV19 and J is TRBJ2-3, with a possible D match to TRBD2 (5 bases). CDR3 length equals 13 residues. Germline CDR1 and CDR2: LNHDA and SQIVND (reference sequence). V lost 11 bases and J 1 base, leaving 13 bases between the germline ends. Here the CDR3 reads CASQFGGTDTQYF. The CDR3 DNA sequence: TGTGCCTCTCAATTCGGGGGCACAGATACGCAGTATTTT.

This clonotype appeared many times. The chain has TRBV29-1 and TRBJ1-1; 7 bases match TRBD1. The CDR3 covers 14 residues. V shed 4 bases, J shed 4 bases, and the junction held 9 bases outside the gene matches. CDR1 is SQVTM, CDR2 ANQGSEA, per germline. CDR3 sequence (DNA): TGCAGCGTTGTCGTTCAGGGGGTTGGCACTGAAGCTTTCTTT. It is translated as CSVVVQGVGTEAFF.

This clonotype was picked up many times. This chain links TRBV12-3 or TRBV12-4 with TRBJ1-1; TRBD1 is a possible D gene (6 bases). V gave up 3 bases and J gave up 1 base, with 9 bases separating them. The CDR3 consists of 14 residues. CDR3 sequence reads: CASSFPGANTEAFF. The CDR3 bases are TGTGCCAGCAGTTTCCCAGGGGCGAACACTGAAGCTTTCTTT.

This clonotype has a count of ten or more. The V gene is TRBV20-1, the J gene TRBJ2-1; 8 positions match TRBD2. Trimming at V came to 5 bases and at J to 4 bases, leaving 10 bases not matched to a gene. CDR3 length equals 15 residues. Germline V gene sequence: CDR1 DFQATT, CDR2 SNEGSKA (reference sequence). The CDR3 spells CSAPSPVAGYNEQFF. The CDR3 DNA follows: TGCAGTGCTCCCTCCCCCGTAGCGGGGTACAATGAGCAGTTCTTC.

This clonotype has more than one count but fewer than ten. This chain joins TRBV5-1 and TRBJ1-2, with D possibly matching TRBD1 (6 bases). V lost 3 bases, J lost 5 bases, and 26 bases lay in between. Germline assignment: CDR1 SGHRS and CDR2 YFSETQ. CDR3 length equals 18 residues. CDR3 DNA sequence: TGCGCCAGCAGCTCGCCCGCGGGAGGGGGAGGCGCCCTATATGGCTACACCTTC. Amino acids: CASSSPAGGGGALYGYTF.

This clonotype was detected ten times or more. The V and J genes are TRBV7-6 and TRBJ2-7, with TRBD1 matching 8 bases. V shed 5 bases, J shed 4 bases, and the junction held 25 bases outside the gene matches. The CDR3 is made up of 20 amino acids. Germline lookup yields CDR1 SGHVS and CDR2 FNYEAQ. CDR3 sequence (DNA): TGTGCCAGCAGCCCAACCCTAGGGGGAGGTGGACAGGGAAGCTGGTACGAGCAGTACTTC. It yields the protein CASSPTLGGGGQGSWYEQYF.

This chain joins TRBV16 and TRBJ1-2; D is perhaps TRBD1 (5 bases). This CDR3 spans 17 amino acids. Trimming cost V 1 base and J 5 bases, with 20 bases left between them. Germline CDR1 reads KGHSY; CDR2 reads FQNENV. The CDR3 region is CASSQFLTRGRDYGYTF. The CDR3 nucleotides read TGTGCCAGCAGCCAATTTTTGACCCGGGGGAGAGATTATGGCTACACCTTC.